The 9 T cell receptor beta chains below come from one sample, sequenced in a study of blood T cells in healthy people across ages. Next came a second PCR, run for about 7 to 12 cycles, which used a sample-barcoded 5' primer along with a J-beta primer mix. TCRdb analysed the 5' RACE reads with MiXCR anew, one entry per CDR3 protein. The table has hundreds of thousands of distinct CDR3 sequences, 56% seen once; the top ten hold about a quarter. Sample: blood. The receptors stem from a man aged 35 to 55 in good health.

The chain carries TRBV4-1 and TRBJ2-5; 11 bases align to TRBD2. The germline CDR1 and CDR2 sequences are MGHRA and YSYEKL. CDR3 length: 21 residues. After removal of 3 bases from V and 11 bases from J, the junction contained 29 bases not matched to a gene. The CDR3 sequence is CASSHGRLGTSGGRAINEQYF. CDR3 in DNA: TGCGCCAGCAGCCACGGCCGATTGGGGACTAGCGGCGGGAGGGCCATCAATGAGCAGTACTTC.

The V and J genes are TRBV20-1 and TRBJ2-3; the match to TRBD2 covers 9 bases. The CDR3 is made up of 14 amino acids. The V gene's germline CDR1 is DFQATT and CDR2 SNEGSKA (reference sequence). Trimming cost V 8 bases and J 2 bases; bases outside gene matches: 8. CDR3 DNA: TGCAGTCAAATAGCGGGAGTCCACACAGATACGCAGTATTTT. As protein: CSQIAGVHTDTQYF.

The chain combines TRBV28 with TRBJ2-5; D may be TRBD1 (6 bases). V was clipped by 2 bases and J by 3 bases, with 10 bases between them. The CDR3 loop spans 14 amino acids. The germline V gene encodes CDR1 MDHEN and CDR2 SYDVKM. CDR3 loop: CASSLADSKETQYF. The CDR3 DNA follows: TGTGCCAGCAGTTTAGCGGACAGCAAAGAGACCCAGTACTTC.

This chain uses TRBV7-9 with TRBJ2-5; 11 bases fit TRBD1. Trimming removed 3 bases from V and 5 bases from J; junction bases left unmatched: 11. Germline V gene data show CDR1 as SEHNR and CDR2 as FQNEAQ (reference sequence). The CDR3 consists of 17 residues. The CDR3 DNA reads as TGTGCCAGCAGCTTTATCCGGACAGGGGGCAGGAGGGAGACCCAGTACTTC. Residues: CASSFIRTGGRRETQYF.

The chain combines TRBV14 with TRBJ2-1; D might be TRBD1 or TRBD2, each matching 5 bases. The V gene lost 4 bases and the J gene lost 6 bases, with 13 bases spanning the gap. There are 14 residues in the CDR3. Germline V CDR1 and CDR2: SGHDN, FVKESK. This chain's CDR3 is CASSLFGGFNEQFF. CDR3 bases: TGTGCCAGCAGCCTATTTGGGGGATTCAATGAGCAGTTCTTC.

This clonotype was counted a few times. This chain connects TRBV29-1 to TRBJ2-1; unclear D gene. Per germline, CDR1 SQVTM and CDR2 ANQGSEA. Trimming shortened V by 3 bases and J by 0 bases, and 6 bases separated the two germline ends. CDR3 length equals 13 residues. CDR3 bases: TGCAGCGTTGAGACTGTCTCCTACAATGAGCAGTTCTTC. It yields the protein CSVETVSYNEQFF.

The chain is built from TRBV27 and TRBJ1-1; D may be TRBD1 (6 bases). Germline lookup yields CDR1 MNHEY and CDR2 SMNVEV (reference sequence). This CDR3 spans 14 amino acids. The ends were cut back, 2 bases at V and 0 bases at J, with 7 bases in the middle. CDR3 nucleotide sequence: TGTGCCAGCAGTTTAAGGGGGATGAACACTGAAGCTTTCTTT. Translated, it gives CASSLRGMNTEAFF.

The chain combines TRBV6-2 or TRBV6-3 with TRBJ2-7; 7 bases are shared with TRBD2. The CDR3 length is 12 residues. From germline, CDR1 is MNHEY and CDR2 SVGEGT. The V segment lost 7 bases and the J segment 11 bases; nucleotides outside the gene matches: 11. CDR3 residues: CASTTEGREKYF. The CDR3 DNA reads TGTGCCAGCACAACCGAAGGGCGGGAGAAGTACTTC.

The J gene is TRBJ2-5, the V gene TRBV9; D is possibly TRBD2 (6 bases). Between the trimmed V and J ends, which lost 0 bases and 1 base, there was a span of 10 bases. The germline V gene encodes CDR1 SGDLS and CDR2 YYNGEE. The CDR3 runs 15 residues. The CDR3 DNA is TGTGCCAGCAGCGTAGATGGGGGGACCCAAGAGACCCAGTACTTC. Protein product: CASSVDGGTQETQYF.